Listed here is a single T cell receptor (beta chain). The record originates from a study of blood T cell repertoires in COVID-19. The overall study: Acute and convalescent COVID-19 samples came from the United States, Italy and Spain. In each case, the material was cDNA or gDNA derived from T cells, B-cell-depleted T cells, or PBMCs.

Original processing methods: Nucleated cell counts were estimated from reference gene primer amplification. TCRdb keeps only in-frame clones here, not all; method: immunoSEQ multiplex PCR. V and J calls and clone size are copied from that table; D and trimming were computed from the DNA. Among about 100,000 clones listed, approximately 86% were seen once. Sample: peripheral blood. The source of this sequence is a man older than 75 with active or convalescent COVID-19.

The CDR3 region is CASSQNGDRAQGYTF. Written as DNA, the CDR3 is TGTGCCAGCAGCCAAAACGGGGACAGGGCCCAAGGCTACACCTTC. The gene calls are TRBV7-3 and TRBJ1-2; 9 nucleotides agree with TRBD1. The CDR3 length is 15 residues. CDR1 is SGHTA, CDR2 FQGTGA, per germline. Trimming cost V 5 bases and J 8 bases; bases outside gene matches: 12.